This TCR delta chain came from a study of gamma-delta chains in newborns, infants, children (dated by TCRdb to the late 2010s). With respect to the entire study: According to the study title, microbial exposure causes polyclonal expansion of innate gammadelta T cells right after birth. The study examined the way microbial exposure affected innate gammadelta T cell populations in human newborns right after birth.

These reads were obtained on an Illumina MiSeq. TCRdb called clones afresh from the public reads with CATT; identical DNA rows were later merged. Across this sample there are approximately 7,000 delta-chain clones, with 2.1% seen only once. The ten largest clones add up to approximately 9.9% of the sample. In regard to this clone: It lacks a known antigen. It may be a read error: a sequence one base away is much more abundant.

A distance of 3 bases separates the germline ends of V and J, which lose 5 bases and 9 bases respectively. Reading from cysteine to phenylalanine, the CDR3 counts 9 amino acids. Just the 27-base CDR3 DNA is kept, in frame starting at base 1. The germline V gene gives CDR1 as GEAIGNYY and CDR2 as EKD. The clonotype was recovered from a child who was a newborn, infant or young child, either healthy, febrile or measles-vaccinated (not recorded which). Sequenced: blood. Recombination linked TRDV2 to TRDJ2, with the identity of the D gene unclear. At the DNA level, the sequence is TGTGCCTGTGCATCACAACTCTTCTTT. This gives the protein CACASQLFF.